A single sample is the source of the 4 T cell receptor beta chains below, sequenced in a study. The table came from immunoSEQ multiplex PCR; TCRdb's copy has only in-frame clones and leaves some out. This table holds about 68,000 clones, just over 90% found once. The sequenced sample consisted of PBMCs. These receptors were obtained from a middle-aged man with rheumatoid arthritis.

V is TRBV27 and J is TRBJ2-1; D is unresolved. Germline V gene lookup returns CDR1 MNHEY and CDR2 SMNVEV (reference sequence). The CDR3 covers 12 residues. The CDR3 sequence is CTTLSSYNEQFF. CDR3 nucleotide sequence: TGTACGACCCTCAGCTCCTACAATGAGCAGTTCTTC.

The chain has TRBV7-3 and TRBJ2-1, with 10 bases identical to TRBD1. The CDR3 runs 16 residues. The J segment lost 5 bases and the V segment lost 0 bases, leaving 4 bases of the junction unmatched. The germline V gene has CDR1 SGHTA and CDR2 FQGTGA. The CDR3 region is CASSLTPGQGNNEQFF. CDR3 DNA sequence: TGTGCCAGCAGCTTAACGCCGGGACAGGGGAACAATGAGCAGTTCTTC.

This chain links TRBV6-5 with TRBJ1-2; maybe TRBD1 (6 bases). The CDR3 is 14 residues long. Trimming removed 7 bases from V and 7 bases from J, with 19 bases in between. Germline CDR1 reads MNHEY; CDR2 reads SVGAGI. CDR3 in amino acids: CASNPPGHSGGYTF. CDR3 nucleotide sequence: TGTGCCAGCAATCCACCGGGACATTCGGGTGGCTACACCTTC.

The CDR3 DNA follows: TGCGCCAGCAGCTGGGGACAGGGCGTGAACACTGAAGCTTTCTTT. This translates into CASSWGQGVNTEAFF. The chain carries TRBV5-1 and TRBJ1-1, with 9 bases lining up with TRBD1. Germline V gene sequence: CDR1 SGHRS, CDR2 YFSETQ. This CDR3 is 15 amino acids long. V was pared by 3 bases and J by 0 bases, with 3 bases of the junction left unmatched.